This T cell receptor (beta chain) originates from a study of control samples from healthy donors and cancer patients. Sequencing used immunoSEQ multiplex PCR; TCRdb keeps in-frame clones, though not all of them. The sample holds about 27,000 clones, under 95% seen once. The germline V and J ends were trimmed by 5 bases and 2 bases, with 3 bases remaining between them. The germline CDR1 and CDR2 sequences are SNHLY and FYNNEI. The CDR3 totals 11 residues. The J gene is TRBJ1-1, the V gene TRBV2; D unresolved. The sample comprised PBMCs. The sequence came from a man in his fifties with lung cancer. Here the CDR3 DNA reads TGTGCCAGCAGTCGCAACACTGAAGCTTTCTTT. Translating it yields CASSRNTEAFF.